Listed below are T cell receptor beta chains from one sample, sequenced in a study of T cells in tuberculosis. TCRdb's copy holds only in-frame clones and misses some; the assay was immunoSEQ multiplex PCR. The sample includes more than 30,000 clones, approximately 96% of them seen just once. What was sequenced was PBMCs. The receptors shown here come from a donor between 10 and 35 years old with latent tuberculosis or without tuberculosis infection. Both conserved end residues are part of each CDR3. Fields, in order: D gene, J gene, V gene, clone size, CDR3 DNA, CDR3 protein. The D gene is left open where the match is weak. Rows may omit the clone size; those that give it use once, few, many or a size class.

d_gene: TRBD1
j_gene: TRBJ2-7
v_gene: TRBV11-2
abundance: NA
CDR3nt: TGTGCCAGCAGCCCAATCCGGTGGACAGGGATCTACGAGCAGTACTTC
CDR3aa: CASSPIRWTGIYEQYF

d_gene: TRBD1
j_gene: TRBJ2-7
v_gene: TRBV19
abundance: NA
CDR3nt: TGTGCCAGTAGTCCCCGGAACAGGGGGCACGAGCAGTACTTC
CDR3aa: CASSPRNRGHEQYF

d_gene: TRBD1
j_gene: TRBJ2-7
v_gene: TRBV27
abundance: once
CDR3nt: TGTGCCAGCAGAAGACAGGGGAACTCCTACGAGCAGTACTTC
CDR3aa: CASRRQGNSYEQYF

d_gene: NA
j_gene: TRBJ2-3
v_gene: TRBV4-1
abundance: NA
CDR3nt: TGCGCCAGCAGCCGATTTGAGGACACAGATACGCAGTATTTT
CDR3aa: CASSRFEDTDTQYF

d_gene: NA
j_gene: TRBJ2-1
v_gene: TRBV7-8
abundance: NA
CDR3nt: TGTGCCAGCAGCTTATTCCCCATGAGTGAGCAGTTCTTC
CDR3aa: CASSLFPMSEQFF

d_gene: NA
j_gene: TRBJ2-1
v_gene: TRBV4-2
abundance: NA
CDR3nt: TGTGCCAGCAGCCAAGGAAGCCAAGCCTACAATGAGCAGTTCTTC
CDR3aa: CASSQGSQAYNEQFF

d_gene: TRBD2
j_gene: TRBJ2-2
v_gene: TRBV5-1
abundance: NA
CDR3nt: TGCGCCAGCAGCTTGATGCTAGCGGGGGCCCGCACCGGGGAGCTGTTTTTT
CDR3aa: CASSLMLAGARTGELFF

d_gene: TRBD1
j_gene: TRBJ1-2
v_gene: TRBV6-1
abundance: NA
CDR3nt: TGTGCCAGCAGTGAAGACTACAGGGGGCTGGGCTACACCTTC
CDR3aa: CASSEDYRGLGYTF

d_gene: TRBD1
j_gene: TRBJ2-7
v_gene: TRBV5-1
abundance: NA
CDR3nt: TGCGCCAGCAGCTTGGAGGGCAGGGGGACCCACGAGCAGTACTTC
CDR3aa: CASSLEGRGTHEQYF

d_gene: NA
j_gene: TRBJ2-1
v_gene: TRBV27
abundance: NA
CDR3nt: TGTGCCAGCAGTTTACCAGCGGCCCGGGATGAGCAGTTCTTC
CDR3aa: CASSLPAARDEQFF

d_gene: TRBD2
j_gene: TRBJ2-1
v_gene: TRBV5-3
abundance: NA
CDR3nt: TGTGCCAGAAGCCTGACAAGCGGGGGGAACAACAATGAGCAGTTCTTC
CDR3aa: CARSLTSGGNNNEQFF

d_gene: TRBD2
j_gene: TRBJ2-3
v_gene: TRBV2
abundance: NA
CDR3nt: TGTGCCAGCAGTCCCGAGACTAGCGGGATCAAAAATACGCAGTATTTT
CDR3aa: CASSPETSGIKNTQYF

d_gene: NA
j_gene: TRBJ1-4
v_gene: TRBV27
abundance: NA
CDR3nt: TGTGCCAGCAGTTTACAGGGTATAGAAAAACTGTTTTTT
CDR3aa: CASSLQGIEKLFF

d_gene: NA
j_gene: TRBJ1-1
v_gene: TRBV19
abundance: NA
CDR3nt: TGTGCCAGTAGTATACCCGGGAACACTGAAGCTTTCTTT
CDR3aa: CASSIPGNTEAFF

d_gene: TRBD1
j_gene: TRBJ1-3
v_gene: TRBV2
abundance: NA
CDR3nt: TGTGCCAGCAGTGCCGACAGGGTTGGAAACACCATATATTTT
CDR3aa: CASSADRVGNTIYF

d_gene: NA
j_gene: TRBJ1-1
v_gene: TRBV18
abundance: NA
CDR3nt: TGTGCCAGCTCACGAGGCACGGGAAATACTGAAGCTTTCTTT
CDR3aa: CASSRGTGNTEAFF

d_gene: TRBD1
j_gene: TRBJ1-5
v_gene: TRBV2
abundance: NA
CDR3nt: TGTGCCAGCAGTGAAAAGGGTCCTGGGACAGGGTTTTATCAGCCTCAGCATTTT
CDR3aa: CASSEKGPGTGFYQPQHF

d_gene: TRBD1
j_gene: TRBJ2-7
v_gene: TRBV19
abundance: NA
CDR3nt: TGTGCCAGTAGTACTACCATCCCGGGACAGGGGACCTACGAGCAGTACTTC
CDR3aa: CASSTTIPGQGTYEQYF

d_gene: NA
j_gene: TRBJ2-7
v_gene: TRBV5-6
abundance: NA
CDR3nt: TGTGCCAGCAGCTTGCAGGGCCTACCGACCTACGAGCAGTACTTC
CDR3aa: CASSLQGLPTYEQYF

d_gene: NA
j_gene: TRBJ1-2
v_gene: TRBV9
abundance: NA
CDR3nt: TGTGCCAGCAGCGTAGCCGCGGACAGTCGTTTCTATGGCTACACCTTC
CDR3aa: CASSVAADSRFYGYTF

d_gene: NA
j_gene: TRBJ2-3
v_gene: TRBV6-1
abundance: NA
CDR3nt: TGTGCCAGCAGGCGCGTAGTAGTGGATACGCAGTATTTT
CDR3aa: CASRRVVVDTQYF

d_gene: NA
j_gene: TRBJ1-2
v_gene: TRBV30
abundance: NA
CDR3nt: TGTGCCTGGAGTTTTGTTGGCCGATCTAACTATGGCTACACCTTC
CDR3aa: CAWSFVGRSNYGYTF

d_gene: NA
j_gene: TRBJ2-5
v_gene: TRBV2
abundance: NA
CDR3nt: TGTGCCAGCAGTTCCACTAAGTACCAAGAGACCCAGTACTTC
CDR3aa: CASSSTKYQETQYF

d_gene: NA
j_gene: TRBJ1-4
v_gene: TRBV6-4
abundance: NA
CDR3nt: TGTGCCAGCAGTGACCTGGAGGGTGAAAAACTGTTTTTT
CDR3aa: CASSDLEGEKLFF

d_gene: TRBD1
j_gene: TRBJ2-3
v_gene: TRBV2
abundance: NA
CDR3nt: TGTGCCAGCAGTGAGGGGACAGGGTCGGCAGATACGCAGTATTTT
CDR3aa: CASSEGTGSADTQYF

d_gene: NA
j_gene: TRBJ1-2
v_gene: TRBV5-5
abundance: NA
CDR3nt: TGTGCCAGCAGCTTGGCATTAGGGGCCAACTATGGCTACACCTTC
CDR3aa: CASSLALGANYGYTF